The 8 T cell receptor beta chains below were found in one sample sequenced in a study of spatial heterogeneity in lung cancer. TCRdb ran MiXCR on the 5' RACE reads and lists one entry per CDR3 protein. The sample has 10,000 to 15,000 distinct CDR3 sequences, roughly 5% seen once. Indicated time point: sample taken at primary tumor resection. Without sorting, whole RNA was sequenced from tumor, nontumor lung or frozen PBMC. Sequencing was performed on lung tumor tissue, taken at surgery. The receptors derive from a human donor with early-stage non-small cell lung cancer.

This clonotype is deemed medium-sized. The library was prepared for alpha chains; this beta chain is a stray read, so its frequency means little. The CDR3 loop reads CASSEVGDTQYF. DNA of the CDR3: TGTGCCAGCAGTGAAGTCGGAGATACGCAGTATTTT. The rearrangement uses TRBV2 and TRBJ2-3; no reliable D call. Trimming cost V 1 base and J 5 bases, with 4 bases left between them. This CDR3 region has 12 residues. Per the germline V gene, CDR1 is SNHLY and CDR2 is FYNNEI.

In this sample, this clonotype turned up many times. This beta chain was picked up by a library intended for alpha chains and is off target, so its count carries little meaning. The rearrangement links TRBV18 to TRBJ2-7; 7 nucleotides agree with TRBD1. CDR1 is KGHSH and CDR2 is LQKENI in the germline V gene. V dropped 4 bases and J dropped 2; count of bases not matched to a gene: 2. The CDR3 is 13 amino acids. The CDR3 DNA follows: TGTGCCAGCTCACTCGACAGGGCCTACGAGCAGTACGTC. It yields the protein CASSLDRAYEQYV.

This clonotype was seen at least ten times. For a library built for alpha chains, this beta chain is a stray read; little rests on its size. CDR3: CASSLTGQGLQPQHF. The CDR3 DNA is TGTGCCAGCAGCCTAACGGGACAGGGGTTACAGCCCCAGCATTTT. The V gene is TRBV5-5, the J gene TRBJ1-5; 10 bases fit TRBD1. This CDR3 comprises 15 residues. Trimming at V came to 4 bases and at J to 7 bases, leaving 8 bases not matched to a gene. Per the germline V gene, CDR1 is SGHKS and CDR2 is YYEKEE (reference sequence).

This clonotype occurred many times. This beta chain turned up in a library designed for alpha chains; as an off-target read, its abundance says little. The V gene is TRBV19, the J gene TRBJ1-5, with TRBD1 as a possible D gene (6 bases). The CDR3 loop spans 17 amino acids. Trimming removed 5 bases at V and 1 base at J, with 18 bases between. The V gene's germline CDR1 is LNHDA and CDR2 SQIVND (reference sequence). The CDR3 here is CASSDLMKGGSNQPQHF. Written as DNA, the CDR3 is TGTGCCAGTAGTGACCTGATGAAGGGGGGGAGCAATCAGCCCCAGCATTTT. Complete variable domain (other parts from reference TRBV19 and TRBJ1-5): DGGITQSPKYLFRKEGQNVTLSCEQNLNHDAMYWYRQDPGQGLRLIYYSQIVNDFQKGDIAEGYSVSREKKESFPLTVTSAQKNPTAFYLCASSDLMKGGSNQPQHFGDGTRLSIL.

This clonotype was counted ten times or more. Being off target in a library aimed at alpha chains, this beta chain has a size of little meaning. In DNA, the CDR3 is TGCGCCAGCAGCCACTCCCCACGCGGGCTTAACTATGGCTACACCTTC. It yields the protein CASSHSPRGLNYGYTF. The rearrangement links TRBV4-1 to TRBJ1-2; D not resolved. The ends were cut back, 3 bases at V and 1 base at J, with 15 bases in the middle. The CDR3 is 16 amino acids. Germline CDR1 MGHRA, CDR2 YSYEKL.

Ten or more counts support this clonotype. A library made for alpha chains picked up this beta chain off target, so its size means little. The chain employs TRBV12-3 or TRBV12-4 and TRBJ2-1; TRBD1 aligns across 11 bases. The CDR3 has 16 residues. V trimming: 6 bases; J trimming: 6 bases; junction bases outside the gene matches: 10. The DNA of the CDR3 is TGTGCCAGCAGCCCACACCGGGACAGGGGGTCCAATGAGCAGTTCTTC. Translation: CASSPHRDRGSNEQFF.

At least ten counts were recorded for this clonotype. As an off-target read in a library built for alpha chains, this beta chain has a frequency of little significance. This chain joins TRBV23-1 and TRBJ2-7, with D perhaps matching TRBD1 (6 bases). TRBV23-1 is an ORF; its function is uncertain. The CDR3 loop spans 14 amino acids. Trimming shortened V by 3 bases and J by 1 base, and 10 bases separated the two germline ends. The CDR3 spells CASSHRGPSYEQYF. CDR3 coding DNA: TGCGCCAGCAGTCACAGGGGTCCTTCCTACGAGCAGTACTTC.

Remarks on this clonotype: Found in a library prepared for alpha chains, this beta chain is an off-target read, and its abundance has little meaning. The chain's CDR3 is CASSYSLLRRGPTNTGELFF. CDR3 DNA: TGTGCCAGCAGTTACTCGCTTTTACGTAGGGGGCCTACGAACACCGGGGAGCTGTTTTTT. The gene calls are TRBV6-8 and TRBJ2-2; the match to TRBD1 covers 7 bases. The V gene end was trimmed by 0 bases and the J gene end by 0 bases; junction bases not matched to a gene: 13. The CDR3 spans 20 residues. Germline V gene data show CDR1 as MNHGY and CDR2 as SAAAGT.